Shown below are 6 T cell receptor beta chains from a single sample sequenced in a study of early T cells in non-severe SARS-CoV-2 infection. One entry per CDR3 protein results from TCRdb running MiXCR on the 5' RACE reads. This sample has about 50,000 distinct CDR3 sequences; roughly a tenth occur once, and the top ten carry around 6.3%. Sequenced: whole blood. The receptors derive from an adult who was a healthcare worker with PCR-confirmed SARS-CoV-2 infection or an uninfected control (not recorded which).

This clonotype occurred many times. The chain uses TRBV19 and TRBJ2-7, with 8 bases identical to TRBD2. The J segment lost 6 bases and the V segment lost 4 bases, leaving 8 bases of the junction unmatched. CDR1 and CDR2 from the germline V gene are LNHDA and SQIVND (reference sequence). The CDR3 runs 14 residues. DNA for the CDR3: TGTGCCAGTAGTAATCAGCGGGAGAGTAGCGAGCAGTACTTC. Translated, it gives CASSNQRESSEQYF.

The table lists this clonotype with many counts. The CDR3 DNA reads TGCAGTGCTAGGAAAGCGGGAGTCCCCGAGCAGTACTTC. Protein sequence: CSARKAGVPEQYF. J is TRBJ2-7 and V is TRBV20-1; 8 bases match TRBD2. This CDR3 has 13 residues. V lost 3 bases to trimming and J lost 6 bases; unmatched junction nucleotides: 7. Per germline, CDR1 DFQATT and CDR2 SNEGSKA (reference sequence).

The genes are TRBV12-5 and TRBJ2-1; D is uncertain. From germline, CDR1 is LGHNT and CDR2 FRNRAP. V lost 1 base and J lost 8, with 6 bases in between. This CDR3 contains 12 residues. This CDR3 reads CASGLGVHEQFF. In DNA, the CDR3 is TGTGCTAGTGGTTTGGGAGTACATGAGCAGTTCTTC.

CDR3 nucleotide sequence: TGTGCCAGCAGCCCCCGAGGAGCCGGGAGGAGTCCAGATACGCAGTATTTT. Amino acid sequence: CASSPRGAGRSPDTQYF. The rearrangement joins TRBV9 to TRBJ2-3; 7 bases match TRBD2. The germline CDR1 and CDR2 sequences are SGDLS and YYNGEE. The V gene end was trimmed by 4 bases and the J gene end by 4 bases; junction bases not matched to a gene: 15. There are 17 residues in the CDR3. Based on the CDR3 plus reference TRBV9 and TRBJ2-3, the full variable domain is DSGVTQTPKHLITATGQRVTLRCSPRSGDLSVYWYQQSLDQGLQFLIQYYNGEERAKGNILERFSAQQFPDLHSELNLSSLELGDSALYFCASSPRGAGRSPDTQYFGPGTRLTVL.

This clonotype was picked up many times. The chain employs TRBV15 and TRBJ1-6; a possible D gene is TRBD1 (6 bases). V shed 1 base and J shed 11 bases, with 12 bases lying between them. The CDR3 is 14 residues long. Germline CDR1 and CDR2: LNHNV and YYDKDF (reference sequence). CDR3 DNA sequence: TGTGCCACCAGCAGAGCCGGGGGCGGGACACCCCTCCACTTT. Residues: CATSRAGGGTPLHF.

The J gene is TRBJ2-3, the V gene TRBV7-2; D call uncertain. Germline CDR1 reads SGHTA; CDR2 reads FQGNSA. V was cut by 3 bases and J by 6 bases, with 10 bases left in between. The CDR3 is 13 residues long. This CDR3 is CASSFLTRDTQYF. CDR3 bases: TGTGCCAGCAGCTTCCTAACAAGGGATACGCAGTATTTT.